This T cell receptor beta chain comes out of a study of T-cell reconstitution after alpha-beta-depleted transplantation in children. This CDR3 is built from 17 residues. The trim removed 4 bases at V and 3 bases at J, leaving 10 bases unmatched. Germline-derived CDR1 and CDR2 are SGHTA and FQGNSA. A TCRbeta library incorporating unique molecular identifiers was prepared. TCRdb re-derived calls from the PCR reads in MiXCR, one entry per CDR3 protein. The sample lists hundreds of thousands of distinct CDR3 sequences, 16% seen once, with 1.1% in the top ten. The table lists this clonotype with a few counts.

The V and J genes are TRBV7-2 and TRBJ2-1; 9 nucleotides agree with TRBD2. This sequence was found in a human donor who donated a stem cell graft to a child with acute myeloid leukemia. Specimen: PBMCs from the stem cell graft donor, collected from the stem cell graft. The CDR3 protein is CASSSLRRLADYNEQFF. Written as DNA, the CDR3 is TGTGCCAGCAGCTCCCTCCGGAGACTAGCGGACTACAATGAGCAGTTCTTC. Combining the CDR3 with reference TRBV7-2 and TRBJ2-1 gives the whole variable domain GAGVSQSPSNKVTEKGKDVELRCDPISGHTALYWYRQSLGQGLEFLIYFQGNSAPDKSGLPSDRFSAERTGGSVSTLTIQRTQQEDSAVYLCASSSLRRLADYNEQFFGPGTRLTVL.